This T cell receptor beta chain was recorded in a study of T cells in Graves' hyperthyroidism and ophthalmopathy (dated by TCRdb to 2018 to 2020). Some background on the complete study: Peripheral blood was sampled at the time of initial diagnosis, prior to any treatment. Prospective prediction of ophthalmopathy was tested in an independent validation cohort of some 19 hyperthyroidism patients and 15 to 17 patients who later progressed to ophthalmopathy. Thyroid tissue and blood T-cell repertoires from more than five Graves' hyperthyroidism patients were also compared in the study. To identify TCR V-J signatures that set the groups apart, the researchers used a discovery cohort of 100 patients, made up of 40 to 45 with Graves' ophthalmopathy and 57 with stable Graves' hyperthyroidism. Once sampling was done, hyperthyroidism patients were given methimazole at a starting dose of 30 mg daily, whereas ophthalmopathy patients were given high-dose intravenous methylprednisolone. The roughly 100 discovery patients were randomly split 7:3 into training and test sets. The paper reports TCR Vbeta CDR3 sequencing of 130 to 150 peripheral blood samples: 40 or so ophthalmopathy, under 80 hyperthyroidism and around 17 progressor patients. Paper-wide results and their limitations: Most expanded thyroid clonotypes (frequency above 0.001) were also detected in blood, suggesting blood repertoires may reflect thyroid immune responses. No statistical method was used to set the sample size in advance, and investigators knew the group allocation. During validation, the model predicted progression to ophthalmopathy a median of about 5.9 months ahead of onset, with just under 71% sensitivity and around 73% specificity. Ophthalmopathy was separated from stable hyperthyroidism by a 13 V-J signature model, with over 85% sensitivity and 81% to 82% specificity obtained in cross-validation and 80%/75% obtained in testing.

Ophthalmopathy patients had moderately to severely active disease, Clinical Activity Score of at least 3, NOSPECS grade of at least 4, and duration under 3 months. The study excluded patients with uncontrolled infections, other autoimmune diseases, pregnancy or lactation. Diagnoses relied on clinical symptoms, serum thyroxine and TRAb, thyroid ultrasound and orbital computed tomography. PBMCs were separated from 8 to 10 ml of fresh peripheral blood using Ficoll-Paque density gradient centrifugation. Total RNA was extracted with Trizol reagent, and quality was checked on an Agilent 2100 Bioanalyzer. The TCR beta CDR3 regions were amplified from RNA transcripts. The TCR CDR3 was subjected to a first round of RT-PCR using the HTBI primer set and the Qiagen OneStep RT-PCR kit. Libraries were constructed in a second round of multiplex PCR, after which size selection and purification were performed. The libraries were sequenced on an Illumina HiSeq2000 using paired-end 100 bp reads. In the paper's pipeline: SOAPnuke was used to process the raw data, removing reads that contained adapters or uncalled bases, had a mean Phred below 15, or lacked an exact match to the constant primer or identifier. High-quality paired reads were merged using COPE v1.2.5, and each unique nucleotide sequence was defined as a clonotype. Clonotypes were aligned to IMGT TRBV, TRBD and TRBJ reference segments using MiTCR v1.1. The analysis included only V-J combinations with a frequency above 0.0001, which together covered roughly 99% of the repertoires. A TCS score was defined as the ratio between F50 (clonal expansion) and ExV (chaos), using BLOSUM62-based TCRdist between CDR3 peptides within each V-J. Welch's t-statistics and random forest reduced fewer than 550 V-J features to under 15, which were used in a naive Bayes classifier (R e1071). TCRdb itself trimmed the public reads at Q25 with fastp, ran MiXCR and retained productive beta chains. CDR3 protein sequences are deduplicated, and each keeps its most common genes and DNA. Clone size and V and J calls follow TCRdb, not the original study. The table for this sample lists about 500,000 distinct CDR3 sequences; roughly a sixth of them were counted only once. The top ten clonotypes cover around 32% of the sample.

This clonotype was counted a single time. Its antigen is currently not known. There are no base qualities to consult, and no much larger clone falls within one base. Support from one read is weak. The sample consisted of blood. This receptor was obtained from a woman younger than 45 with Graves' ophthalmopathy.

The nucleotide sequence reads TGTGCCAGCAAGCCGGGACAGGGGGCAAGGGTCAATCAGCCCCAGCATTTT. The encoded protein is CASKPGQGARVNQPQHF. The V and J genes are TRBV28 and TRBJ1-5; 12 central bases correspond to TRBD1. Sequences MDHEN (CDR1) and SYDVKM (CDR2) are obtained from the germline V gene. The cysteine opens and the phenylalanine closes a CDR3 of 17 amino acids. Just CDR3 DNA is preserved here, 51 bases in frame from base 1. Ends trimmed: V by 7 bases, J by 3 bases; bases unmatched to a gene: 10.